The next 7 T cell receptor beta chains were all read from a single sample in a study of blood T cell repertoires in COVID-19. TCRdb's copy holds only in-frame clones and misses some; the assay was immunoSEQ multiplex PCR. The sample lists 240,000 or so clones; about 90% were seen once. The sample consisted of peripheral blood. Receptors originate from a man between 60 and 75 years old with acute or convalescent COVID-19.

The chain has TRBV24-1 and TRBJ2-3, with 14 positions matching TRBD2. With V trimmed by 1 base and J by 0 bases, 5 bases remained unmatched. The CDR3 consists of 19 residues. In germline, CDR1 is KGHDR, CDR2 SFDVKD. CDR3 sequence reads: CATSDFSGTSGSSTDTQYF. The CDR3 nucleotides are TGTGCCACCAGTGATTTCTCTGGGACTAGCGGGAGTAGCACAGATACGCAGTATTTT.

The chain has TRBV4-3 and TRBJ1-5; TRBD1 aligns across 7 bases. Unmatched junction bases numbered 6, after V lost 3 bases and J lost 7 bases. The germline CDR1 and CDR2 sequences are LGHNA and YSLEER. This CDR3 comprises 14 residues. DNA for the CDR3: TGCGCCAGCAGCCAGGGACAGCCTGGCCAGCCCCAGCATTTT. It yields the protein CASSQGQPGQPQHF.

The CDR3 DNA reads as TGTGCCAGCAGTTACTCGGCGGGATCAAATCTAGATACGCAGTATTTT. Protein product: CASSYSAGSNLDTQYF. V usage is TRBV6-2 or TRBV6-3 and J usage is TRBJ2-3; TRBD2 is a possible D gene (6 bases). Trimming left V 0 bases short and J 5 bases short, with 15 bases between. Germline lookup yields CDR1 MNHEY and CDR2 SVGEGT. The CDR3 runs to 16 residues.

The gene calls are TRBV30 and TRBJ1-6; 12 bases fit TRBD1. Looked up from germline, CDR1 is GTSNPN and CDR2 is SVGIG (reference sequence). The CDR3 length is 15 residues. V gave up 1 base and J gave up 10 bases; unmatched junction bases: 5. CDR3 DNA sequence: TGTGCCTGGAGTGAAGGGACAGGGGGCAGGTCACCCCTCCACTTT. Amino acid sequence: CAWSEGTGGRSPLHF.

V gene TRBV15 combines with J gene TRBJ2-7; D ambiguous. The germline V gene encodes CDR1 LNHNV and CDR2 YYDKDF (reference sequence). Trimming cost V 0 bases and J 6 bases, with 12 bases left between them. The CDR3 contains 14 residues. As DNA, the CDR3 is TGTGCCACCAGCAGAGAGGCACGTGATGCCGAGCAGTACTTC. Translated: CATSREARDAEQYF.

In nucleotides, the CDR3 is TGTGCCAGCAGCCCAAAGTCGGGACAGGCAGCTTCTTACCTCTACAATGAGCAGTTCTTC. Its translation is CASSPKSGQAASYLYNEQFF. The gene calls are TRBV6-6 and TRBJ2-1, with 8 bases lining up with TRBD1. CDR1 and CDR2 (germline): MNHNY, SVGAGI (reference sequence). With 6 bases clipped from V and 3 bases from J, the junction kept 22 bases outside the gene matches. The CDR3 is 20 residues long.

This chain connects TRBV5-4 to TRBJ1-2, with D possibly matching TRBD1 (5 bases). This CDR3 has 14 amino acids. Between the trimmed V and J ends, which lost 1 base and 7 bases, there was a span of 14 bases. Germline V gene sequence: CDR1 SGHNT, CDR2 YYREEE (reference sequence). The CDR3 loop reads CASSLFGTGSGYTF. The CDR3, as DNA: TGTGCCAGCAGCTTGTTCGGAACAGGCAGTGGCTACACCTTC. Looking up the rest from reference TRBV5-4 and TRBJ1-2 gives the full variable domain: ETGVTQSPTHLIKTRGQQVTLRCSSQSGHNTVSWYQQALGQGPQFIFQYYREEENGRGNFPPRFSGLQFPNYSSELNVNALELDDSALYLCASSLFGTGSGYTFGSGTRLTVV.